This section outlines one T cell receptor (beta chain) sequence together with its context. Its antigen is currently unknown. The data originate from a study of radiation and T cells in renal cell carcinoma. The study, taken as a whole, reports: In blood, top tumor clones expanded by 2 weeks, shrinking by 4.

Profiled with immunoSEQ multiplex PCR; TCRdb holds only in-frame clones, not every one. The sample comprises about 150,000 clones, approximately 90% of which are singletons, and 10% to 15% rests with the top ten. V was shortened by 7 bases and J by 0 bases, with 10 bases between the two germline ends. CDR1 is LNHDA and CDR2 is SQIVND in the germline V gene (reference sequence). The CDR3 length is 14 residues. As to time point: blood 2 weeks post-SBRT. This sample's treatment: 15 Gy SBRT to primary tumor, nephrectomy 4 weeks later. Serial blood draws occurred at baseline and 2 and 4 weeks post-SBRT. The tumor was a clear cell renal cell carcinoma.

The rearrangement joins TRBV19 to TRBJ1-3; D not resolved. Sample: blood, taken from a patient whose treatment included radiotherapy and nephrectomy. This TCR was sampled from a woman aged 45 to 65 with renal cell carcinoma. The CDR3 reads CASISASSGNTIYF. As DNA, the CDR3 is TGTGCCAGTATTTCCGCCAGCTCTGGAAACACCATATATTTT.